These 14 T cell receptor beta chains share one sample of origin, sequenced in a study of T cell responses to AZD1222 COVID-19 vaccine. Measured with immunoSEQ multiplex PCR; TCRdb has only the in-frame clones, and not every one. The data show 150,000 or so clones, roughly nine tenths seen once. The source was peripheral blood, collected on day 0 of AZD1222 vaccination. The receptor source for this set is an adult in good health.

The chain combines TRBV28 with TRBJ2-3, with D maybe TRBD1 (5 bases). Trimming removed 5 bases from V and 0 bases from J, with 12 bases in between. This CDR3 comprises 15 residues. Germline CDR1 reads MDHEN; CDR2 reads SYDVKM. Here the CDR3 DNA reads TGTGCCAGCAGTCCCTACAGGATTAGCACAGATACGCAGTATTTT. As protein: CASSPYRISTDTQYF. The full variable domain, rest sourced from reference TRBV28 and TRBJ2-3, is DVKVTQSSRYLVKRTGEKVFLECVQDMDHENMFWYRQDPGLGLRLIYFSYDVKMKEKGDIPEGYSVSREKKERFSLILESASTNQTSMYLCASSPYRISTDTQYFGPGTRLTVL.

The CDR3 nucleotides are TGTGCCAGCACCTCCCCTAGGGGCGCCGGTGGCTACACCTTC. It specifies CASTSPRGAGGYTF. The rearrangement uses TRBV28 and TRBJ1-2; maybe TRBD1 (5 bases). CDR1 is MDHEN and CDR2 is SYDVKM in the germline V gene. The germline V and J ends were trimmed by 7 bases and 7 bases, with 19 bases remaining between them. CDR3 length equals 14 residues.

The V and J genes are TRBV11-2 and TRBJ1-1; the D gene is possibly TRBD1 (5 bases). V lost 4 bases and J lost 4, with 13 bases in between. This CDR3 region has 14 residues. Germline CDR1 and CDR2: SGHAT and FQNNGV. The CDR3 is CASSSFKQGTEAFF. The DNA for the CDR3 is TGTGCCAGCAGCTCCTTCAAGCAGGGCACTGAAGCTTTCTTT.

This chain uses TRBV21-1 with TRBJ1-1. TRBV21-1 is marked as a pseudogene. This CDR3 is built from 19 residues. Here the CDR3 DNA reads TGTGCCAGCGTATTAAGGTGGGGGGAGGGACGAAGGATATACACTGAAGCTTTCTTT. Amino acids: CASVLRWGEGRRIYTEAFF.

This chain uses TRBV3-1 (or the pseudogene TRBV3-2) with TRBJ2-5, with TRBD2 matching 7 bases. The junction had 7 bases not matched to a gene; V was cut back by 4 bases and J by 5 bases. The CDR3 is made up of 14 amino acids. CDR1 LGHDT and CDR2 YNNKEL come from the germline V gene (reference sequence). The CDR3 sequence: CASSLGREGETQYF. CDR3 DNA sequence: TGTGCCAGCAGCCTTGGGAGGGAGGGGGAGACCCAGTACTTC.

The J gene is TRBJ2-5, the V gene TRBV5-5, with D perhaps TRBD1 (6 bases). This CDR3 contains 15 residues. V lost 4 bases and J 3 bases, leaving 16 bases between the germline ends. Looked up from germline, CDR1 is SGHKS and CDR2 is YYEKEE (reference sequence). This CDR3 reads CASSRQDSKKETQYF. The CDR3 DNA sequence: TGTGCCAGCAGCCGACAGGACAGTAAAAAAGAGACCCAGTACTTC.

The V gene is TRBV27, the J gene TRBJ1-1; perhaps TRBD1 as D (6 bases). Germline assignment: CDR1 MNHEY and CDR2 SMNVEV (reference sequence). V lost 0 bases, J lost 0 bases, and 11 bases lay in between. This CDR3 is built from 16 residues. DNA of the CDR3: TGTGCCAGCAGTTTATCCCCAAGGGGGGTGAACACTGAAGCTTTCTTT. It is translated as CASSLSPRGVNTEAFF.

This clone has a single count. This chain uses TRBV7-2 with TRBJ2-1; 12 positions agree with TRBD2. V trimming: 1 base; J trimming: 4 bases; junction bases outside the gene matches: 11. CDR1 SGHTA and CDR2 FQGNSA come from the germline V gene. The CDR3 spans 19 residues. CDR3 protein: CASSLVASSGRGPYNEQFF. In DNA form, the CDR3 reads TGTGCCAGCAGCTTAGTCGCCTCTAGCGGGAGGGGACCTTACAATGAGCAGTTCTTC.

The chain couples TRBV7-2 to TRBJ1-1, with D possibly matching TRBD1 (5 bases). This CDR3 is 14 amino acids long. Germline V gene lookup returns CDR1 SGHTA and CDR2 FQGNSA. V lost 5 bases to trimming and J lost 2 bases, with 12 bases between them. The CDR3 sequence: CASSKRQLNTEAFF. CDR3 DNA: TGTGCCAGCAGCAAAAGACAGCTAAACACTGAAGCTTTCTTT.

The chain joins TRBV5-1 to TRBJ2-3; the match to TRBD2 covers 9 bases. With 5 bases clipped from V and 2 bases from J, the junction kept 12 bases outside the gene matches. The CDR3 is 17 residues long. From germline, CDR1 is SGHRS and CDR2 YFSETQ. This CDR3 is CASRFGFSGRTTDTQYF. The CDR3 coding sequence is TGCGCCAGCAGGTTCGGGTTCAGCGGGAGGACCACAGATACGCAGTATTTT.

The chain joins TRBV5-4 to TRBJ2-7; D may be TRBD1 (6 bases). The CDR3 consists of 15 residues. Between the trimmed V and J ends, which lost 3 bases and 1 base, there was a span of 14 bases. Germline values: CDR1 SGHNT, CDR2 YYREEE (reference sequence). The CDR3 is CASSSPATGSYEQYF. As DNA, the CDR3 is TGTGCCAGCAGCTCCCCCGCTACAGGGTCCTACGAGCAGTACTTC.

This chain's CDR3 is CASSPQGKGETQYF. CDR3 in DNA: TGTGCCAGCTCACCACAGGGGAAGGGAGAGACCCAGTACTTC. The chain joins TRBV18 to TRBJ2-5; D is perhaps TRBD1 (5 bases). CDR1 and CDR2 from the germline V gene are KGHSH and LQKENI. The CDR3 contains 14 residues. V was shortened by 1 base and J by 4 bases, with 10 bases between the two germline ends.

This chain connects TRBV5-1 to TRBJ2-2; TRBD1 or TRBD2 may be the D gene (5 bases each). This CDR3 has 14 amino acids. Germline-derived CDR1 and CDR2 are SGHRS and YFSETQ. Trimming took 7 bases from V and 0 from J, leaving 10 bases between them. As DNA, the CDR3 is TGCGCCAGCGCGGGCAGGGCGAACACCGGGGAGCTGTTTTTT. Translating gives CASAGRANTGELFF.

This chain joins TRBV27 and TRBJ1-1; the D gene is possibly TRBD1 (6 bases). Looked up from germline, CDR1 is MNHEY and CDR2 is SMNVEV (reference sequence). The CDR3 contains 13 residues. The V and J ends lost 1 base and 7 bases respectively, with 10 bases between them. CDR3 coding DNA: TGTGCCAGCAGTTTATTGGGGGCGCGTGAAGCTTTCTTT. Protein: CASSLLGAREAFF.